The entry below gives a single TCR beta chain sequence along with its context. The assay was immunoSEQ multiplex PCR, and TCRdb's table has in-frame clones only and misses some. The sample contains 85,000 to 100,000 clones, approximately 90% of which appear only once. Germline-derived CDR1 and CDR2 are SGHDT and YYEEEE. Trimming took off 3 bases at V and 5 bases at J, with 12 bases between the two ends. The CDR3 covers 15 residues. These data originate in a study of blood T cell repertoires in COVID-19. Study at large: The cDNA or gDNA used as material had been derived from T cells, B-cell-depleted T cells, or PBMCs.

The source of this sequence is a man in his 60s with acute or convalescent COVID-19. The chain combines TRBV5-6 with TRBJ1-6; unclear D gene. Sequencing input: peripheral blood. The CDR3 protein is CASSSPTEHNSPLHF. The CDR3 region has the DNA TGTGCCAGCAGCTCGCCTACAGAACATAATTCACCCCTCCACTTT.